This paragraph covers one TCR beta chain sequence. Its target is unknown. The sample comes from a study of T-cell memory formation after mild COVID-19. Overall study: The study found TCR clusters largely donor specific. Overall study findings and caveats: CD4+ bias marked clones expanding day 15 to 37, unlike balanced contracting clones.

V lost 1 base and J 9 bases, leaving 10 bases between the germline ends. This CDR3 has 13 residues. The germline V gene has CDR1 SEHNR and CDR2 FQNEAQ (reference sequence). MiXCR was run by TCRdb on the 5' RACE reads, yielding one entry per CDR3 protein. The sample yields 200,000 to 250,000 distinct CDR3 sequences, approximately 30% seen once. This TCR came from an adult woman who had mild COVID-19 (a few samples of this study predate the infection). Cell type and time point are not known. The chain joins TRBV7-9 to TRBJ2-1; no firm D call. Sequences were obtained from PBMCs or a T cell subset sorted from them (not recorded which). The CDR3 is CASSLDQTPEQFF. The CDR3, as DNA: TGTGCCAGCAGCTTAGACCAGACTCCTGAGCAGTTCTTC.